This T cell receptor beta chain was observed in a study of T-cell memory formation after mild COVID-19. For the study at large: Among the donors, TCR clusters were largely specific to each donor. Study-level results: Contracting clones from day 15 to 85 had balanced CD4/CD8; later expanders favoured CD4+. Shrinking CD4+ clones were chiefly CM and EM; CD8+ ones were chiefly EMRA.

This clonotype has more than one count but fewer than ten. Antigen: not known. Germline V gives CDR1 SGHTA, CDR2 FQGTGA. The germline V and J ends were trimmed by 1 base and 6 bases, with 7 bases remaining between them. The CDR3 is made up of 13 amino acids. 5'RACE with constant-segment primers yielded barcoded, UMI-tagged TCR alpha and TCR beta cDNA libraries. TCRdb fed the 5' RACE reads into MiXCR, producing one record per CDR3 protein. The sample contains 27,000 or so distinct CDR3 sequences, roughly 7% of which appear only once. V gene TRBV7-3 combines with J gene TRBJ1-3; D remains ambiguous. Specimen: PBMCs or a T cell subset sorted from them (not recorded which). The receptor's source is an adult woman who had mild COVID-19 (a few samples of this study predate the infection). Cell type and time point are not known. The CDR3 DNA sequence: TGTGCCAGCAGCTTAAATCGGGAAAACACCATATATTTT. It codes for CASSLNRENTIYF.